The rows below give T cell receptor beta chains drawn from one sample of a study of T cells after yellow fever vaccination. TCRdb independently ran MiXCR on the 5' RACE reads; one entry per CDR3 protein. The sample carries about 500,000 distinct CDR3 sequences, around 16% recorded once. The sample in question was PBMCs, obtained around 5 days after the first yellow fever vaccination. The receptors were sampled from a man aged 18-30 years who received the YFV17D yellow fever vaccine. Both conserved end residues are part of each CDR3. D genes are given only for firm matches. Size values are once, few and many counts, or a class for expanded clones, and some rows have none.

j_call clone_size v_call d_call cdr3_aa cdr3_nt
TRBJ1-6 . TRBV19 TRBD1 CARTTGSGSPLHF TGTGCCAGGACGACAGGGAGCGGCTCACCCCTCCACTTT
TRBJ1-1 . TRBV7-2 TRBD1 CASSEQGSHTEAFF TGTGCCAGCAGTGAACAGGGGTCCCACACTGAAGCTTTCTTT
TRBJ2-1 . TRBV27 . CASTTNRGAGEQFF TGTGCCAGCACCACGAACCGGGGGGCAGGTGAGCAGTTCTTC
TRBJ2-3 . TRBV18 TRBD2 CASRYSGVSDTQYF TGTGCCAGCCGATATAGCGGGGTTTCAGATACGCAGTATTTT
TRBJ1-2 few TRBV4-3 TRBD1 CASSQEQGTNYGYTF TGCGCCAGCAGCCAAGAACAGGGGACTAACTATGGCTACACCTTC
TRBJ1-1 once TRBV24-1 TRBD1 CATSDYGQGTTEAFF TGTGCCACCAGTGATTACGGACAGGGTACCACTGAAGCTTTCTTT
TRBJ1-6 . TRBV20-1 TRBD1 CSAQGARNSPLHF TGCAGTGCCCAGGGGGCAAGAAATTCACCCCTCCACTTT
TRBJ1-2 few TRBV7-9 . CASSLVRHYGYTF TGTGCCAGCAGCTTGGTCCGTCACTATGGCTACACCTTC
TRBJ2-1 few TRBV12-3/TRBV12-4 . CASSLGTGSVNEQFF TGTGCCAGCAGTTTGGGAACAGGGAGTGTCAATGAGCAGTTCTTC
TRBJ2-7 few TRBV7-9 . CASSKVGVEQYF TGTGCCAGCAGCAAGGTCGGGGTCGAGCAGTACTTC
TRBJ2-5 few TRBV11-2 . CASNPSVQETQYF TGTGCCAGCAACCCCTCAGTCCAAGAGACCCAGTACTTC
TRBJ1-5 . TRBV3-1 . CASSQDLRDIYSNQPQHF TGTGCCAGCAGCCAAGATCTCAGAGACATTTATAGCAATCAGCCCCAGCATTTT
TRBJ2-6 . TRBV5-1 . CASSLVPQSGVGANVLTF TGCGCCAGCAGCTTGGTTCCCCAATCCGGGGTTGGGGCCAACGTCCTGACTTTC
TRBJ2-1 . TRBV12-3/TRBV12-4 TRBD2 CASSFGGRGLAGALSSYNEQFF TGTGCCAGCAGTTTCGGGGGTCGGGGACTAGCGGGGGCCCTGAGCTCCTACAATGAGCAGTTCTTC
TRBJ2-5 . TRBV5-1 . CASSLNSPAEETQYF TGCGCCAGCAGCTTGAATTCCCCCGCTGAAGAGACCCAGTACTTC
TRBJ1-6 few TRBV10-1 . CASRDDRNSPLHF TGCGCCAGCAGAGACGACAGGAATTCACCCCTCCACTTT
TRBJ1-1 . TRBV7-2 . CASSWVGDTEAFF TGTGCCAGCAGCTGGGTCGGAGACACTGAAGCTTTCTTT
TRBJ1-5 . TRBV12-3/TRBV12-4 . CASSFGWGNQPQHF TGTGCCAGCAGTTTTGGATGGGGCAATCAGCCCCAGCATTTT
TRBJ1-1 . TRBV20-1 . CSARFPRANTEAFF TGCAGTGCTAGATTCCCGAGGGCGAACACTGAAGCTTTCTTT
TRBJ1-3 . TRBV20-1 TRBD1 CSAPTGSFNTIYF TGCAGTGCCCCGACAGGGTCATTCAACACCATATATTTT
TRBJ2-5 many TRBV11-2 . CASSEGTGQETQYF TGTGCCAGCAGCGAGGGGACCGGGCAAGAGACCCAGTACTTC
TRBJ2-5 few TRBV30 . CAWSWRGRETQYF TGTGCCTGGAGTTGGAGGGGTAGGGAGACCCAGTACTTC
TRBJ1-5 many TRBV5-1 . CASSFIGGPNQPQHF TGCGCCAGCAGCTTTATTGGGGGTCCCAATCAGCCCCAGCATTTT
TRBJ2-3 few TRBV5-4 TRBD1 CASSRDRGRSDTQYF TGTGCCAGCAGCCGGGACAGGGGGCGGTCAGATACGCAGTATTTT
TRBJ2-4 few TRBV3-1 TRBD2 CASSQRAGGLPKNIQYF TGTGCCAGCAGCCAAAGGGCGGGGGGCCTTCCCAAAAACATTCAGTACTTC
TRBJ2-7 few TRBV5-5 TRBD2 CASSLGLAGEDEQYF TGTGCCAGCAGCTTGGGTCTAGCGGGGGAAGACGAGCAGTACTTC
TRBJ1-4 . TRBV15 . CATSSRGLNEKLFF TGTGCCACCAGCAGTAGGGGCCTCAATGAAAAACTGTTTTTT
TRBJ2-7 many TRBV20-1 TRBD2 CSARDLSGGTLYEQYF TGCAGTGCTAGAGATCTTAGCGGGGGGACCCTATACGAGCAGTACTTC
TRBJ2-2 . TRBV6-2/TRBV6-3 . CASTDGGAGTGELFF TGTGCCAGCACCGATGGGGGGGCCGGGACCGGGGAGCTGTTTTTT
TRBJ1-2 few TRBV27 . CASSLNQDYGYTF TGTGCCAGCAGTTTAAATCAGGACTATGGCTACACCTTC
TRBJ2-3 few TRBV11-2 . CASSLMVAGTLSTDTQYF TGTGCCAGCAGCCTCATGGTGGCCGGGACTCTGAGCACAGATACGCAGTATTTT
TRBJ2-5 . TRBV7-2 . CASHTGRGRETQYF TGTGCCAGCCACACCGGCCGCGGTCGGGAGACCCAGTACTTC
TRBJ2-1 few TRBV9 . CASSVVGGISEQFF TGTGCCAGCAGCGTAGTGGGGGGCATAAGTGAGCAGTTCTTC
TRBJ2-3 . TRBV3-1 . CASSQDVPGGHSIDTQYF TGTGCCAGCAGCCAAGACGTACCCGGGGGCCACAGCATAGATACGCAGTATTTT
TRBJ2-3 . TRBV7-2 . CASSFVGAGTDTQYF TGTGCCAGCAGCTTCGTGGGGGCCGGAACAGATACGCAGTATTTT
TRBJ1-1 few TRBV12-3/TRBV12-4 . CASSLLGNEAFF TGTGCCAGCAGTTTACTCGGGAATGAAGCTTTCTTT
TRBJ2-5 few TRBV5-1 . CASSFGSGEETQYF TGCGCCAGCAGCTTCGGTAGCGGAGAAGAGACCCAGTACTTC